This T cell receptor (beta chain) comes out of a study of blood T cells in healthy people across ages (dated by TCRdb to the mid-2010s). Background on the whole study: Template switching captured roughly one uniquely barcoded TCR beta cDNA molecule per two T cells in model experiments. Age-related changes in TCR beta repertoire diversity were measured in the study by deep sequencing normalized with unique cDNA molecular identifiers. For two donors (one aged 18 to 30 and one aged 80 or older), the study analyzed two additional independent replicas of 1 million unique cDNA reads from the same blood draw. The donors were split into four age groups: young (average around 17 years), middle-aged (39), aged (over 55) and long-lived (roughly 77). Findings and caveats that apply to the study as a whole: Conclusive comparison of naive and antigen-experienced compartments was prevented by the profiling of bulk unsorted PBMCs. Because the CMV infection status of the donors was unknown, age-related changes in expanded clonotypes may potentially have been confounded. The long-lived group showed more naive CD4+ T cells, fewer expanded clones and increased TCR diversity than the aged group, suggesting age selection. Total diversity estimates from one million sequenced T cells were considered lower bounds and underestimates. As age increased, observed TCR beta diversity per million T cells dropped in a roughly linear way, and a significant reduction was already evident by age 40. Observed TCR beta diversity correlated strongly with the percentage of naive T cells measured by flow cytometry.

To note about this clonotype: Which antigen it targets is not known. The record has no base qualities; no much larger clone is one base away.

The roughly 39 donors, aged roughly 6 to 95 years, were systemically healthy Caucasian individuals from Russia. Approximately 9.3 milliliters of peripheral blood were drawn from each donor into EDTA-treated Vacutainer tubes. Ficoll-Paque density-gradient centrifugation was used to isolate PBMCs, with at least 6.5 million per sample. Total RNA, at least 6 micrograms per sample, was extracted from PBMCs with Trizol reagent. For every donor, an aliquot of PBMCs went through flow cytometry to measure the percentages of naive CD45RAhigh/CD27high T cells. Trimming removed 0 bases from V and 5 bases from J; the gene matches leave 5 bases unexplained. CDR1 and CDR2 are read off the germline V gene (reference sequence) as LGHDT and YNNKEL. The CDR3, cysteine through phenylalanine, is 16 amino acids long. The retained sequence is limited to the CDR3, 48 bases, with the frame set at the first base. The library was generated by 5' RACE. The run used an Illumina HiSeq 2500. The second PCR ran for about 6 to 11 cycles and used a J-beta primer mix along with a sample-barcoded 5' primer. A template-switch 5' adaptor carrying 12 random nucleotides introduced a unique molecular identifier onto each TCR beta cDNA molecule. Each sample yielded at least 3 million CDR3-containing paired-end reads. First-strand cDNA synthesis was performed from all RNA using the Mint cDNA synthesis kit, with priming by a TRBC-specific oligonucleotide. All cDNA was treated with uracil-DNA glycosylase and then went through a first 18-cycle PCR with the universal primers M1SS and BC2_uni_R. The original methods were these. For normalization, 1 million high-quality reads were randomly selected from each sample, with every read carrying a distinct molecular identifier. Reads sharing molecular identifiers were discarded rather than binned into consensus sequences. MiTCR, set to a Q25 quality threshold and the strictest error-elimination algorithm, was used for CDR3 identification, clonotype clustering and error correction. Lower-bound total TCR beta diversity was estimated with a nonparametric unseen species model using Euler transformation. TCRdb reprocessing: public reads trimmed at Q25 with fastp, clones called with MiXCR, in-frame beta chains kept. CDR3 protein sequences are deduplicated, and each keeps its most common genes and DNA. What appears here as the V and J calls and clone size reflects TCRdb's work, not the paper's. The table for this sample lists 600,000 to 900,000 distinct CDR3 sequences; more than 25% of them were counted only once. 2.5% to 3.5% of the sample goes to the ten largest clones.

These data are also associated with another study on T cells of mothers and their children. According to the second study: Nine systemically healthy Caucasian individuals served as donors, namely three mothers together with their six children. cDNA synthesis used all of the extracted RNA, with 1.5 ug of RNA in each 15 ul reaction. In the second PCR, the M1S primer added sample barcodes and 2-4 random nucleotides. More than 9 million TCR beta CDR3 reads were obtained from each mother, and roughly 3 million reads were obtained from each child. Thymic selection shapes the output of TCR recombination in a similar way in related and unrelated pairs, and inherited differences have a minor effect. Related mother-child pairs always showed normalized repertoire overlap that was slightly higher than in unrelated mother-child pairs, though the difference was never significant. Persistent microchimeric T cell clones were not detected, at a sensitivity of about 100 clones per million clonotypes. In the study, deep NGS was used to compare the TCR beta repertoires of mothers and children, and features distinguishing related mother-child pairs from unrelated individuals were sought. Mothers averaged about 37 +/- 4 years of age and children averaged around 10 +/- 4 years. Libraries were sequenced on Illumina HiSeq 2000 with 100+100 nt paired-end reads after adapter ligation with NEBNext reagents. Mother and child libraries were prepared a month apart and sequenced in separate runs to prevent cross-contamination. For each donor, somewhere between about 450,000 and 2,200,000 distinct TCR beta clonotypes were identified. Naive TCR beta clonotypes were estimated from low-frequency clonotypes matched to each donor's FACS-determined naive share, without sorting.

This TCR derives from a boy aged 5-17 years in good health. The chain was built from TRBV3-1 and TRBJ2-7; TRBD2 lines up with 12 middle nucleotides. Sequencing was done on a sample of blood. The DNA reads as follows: TGTGCCAGCAGCCAAGATACTAGCGGGGGGCTGAACGAGCAGTACTTC. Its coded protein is CASSQDTSGGLNEQYF.